This TCR beta chain was observed in a study of T cell responses to AZD1222 COVID-19 vaccine. TCRdb's copy holds only in-frame clones and misses some; the assay was immunoSEQ multiplex PCR. The sample lists more than 85,000 clones; roughly 84% were seen once. As for this clone: Its antigen is as yet unknown.

The study's findings and limits: With two AZD1222 doses given, Spike-specific TCR breadth and depth both rose. It should be noted that donors were predominantly white British and more often female, and clonal diversity was possibly underestimated. The reported proportion of spike-specific TCRs targeting unmutated variant regions was nearly half.

Deletions cut 0 bases from V and 4 bases from J, with 1 base between. This CDR3 region has 13 residues. CDR1 is SEHNR, CDR2 FQNEAQ, per germline (reference sequence). The TCR was taken from an adult who received the AZD1222 COVID-19 vaccine. The V and J genes are TRBV7-9 and TRBJ2-6; D is unresolved. Sequences were derived from peripheral blood, sampled 28 days after the second AZD1222 dose. DNA of the CDR3: TGTGCCAGCAGCTTAGCCGGGGCCAACGTCCTGACTTTC. It encodes CASSLAGANVLTF.